This TCR beta chain originates from a study of human T cells and chemical hapten exposure. Study as a whole: Chiefly female patients presented with alopecia areata, totalis or universalis. Findings and limits, study-wide: PT1 expanded TCR counts and patch test score correlated positively.

As to this clonotype: Its target is unknown.

V lost 1 base and J lost 3, with 10 bases in between. This CDR3 is 14 amino acids long. Germline CDR1 reads MNHNS; CDR2 reads SASEGT. The sample's time point: patch test 1, 2 weeks after DPC sensitization. The treatment denotes: therapeutic diphenylcyclopropenone sensitization with weekly scalp DPC. Blood sampling preceded each patch test application. Each CDR3 protein is one row after TCRdb ran MiXCR on the RACE reads. The sample carries around 160,000 distinct CDR3 sequences, roughly 15% recorded once. Sequencing used whole blood, obtained in connection with sensitization to the hapten diphenylcyclopropenone (DPC). The chain employs TRBV6-1 and TRBJ2-7; D gene unclear. The receptor comes from a woman under 40 with alopecia areata. Some clones in this sample may be carry-over from other donors' samples. CDR3 in amino acids: CASSEVQVSYEQYF. CDR3 bases: TGTGCCAGCAGTGAAGTTCAGGTTAGCTACGAGCAGTACTTC.